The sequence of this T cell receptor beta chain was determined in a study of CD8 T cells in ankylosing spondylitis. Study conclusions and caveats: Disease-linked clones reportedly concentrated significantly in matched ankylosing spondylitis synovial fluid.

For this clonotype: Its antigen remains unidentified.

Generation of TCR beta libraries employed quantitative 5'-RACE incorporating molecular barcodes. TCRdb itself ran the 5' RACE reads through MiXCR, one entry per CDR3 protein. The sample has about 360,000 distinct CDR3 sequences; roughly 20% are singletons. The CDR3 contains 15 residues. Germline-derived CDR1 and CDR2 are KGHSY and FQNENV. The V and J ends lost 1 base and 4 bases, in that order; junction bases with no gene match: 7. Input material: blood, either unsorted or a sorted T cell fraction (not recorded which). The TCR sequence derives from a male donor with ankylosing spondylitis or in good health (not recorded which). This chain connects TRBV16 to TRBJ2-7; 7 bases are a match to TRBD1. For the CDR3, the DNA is TGTGCCAGCAGCCAATTAGGGACAGCAGCGTACGAGCAGTACTTC. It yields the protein CASSQLGTAAYEQYF.